This T cell receptor (beta chain) appears in the sequencing data of a study of shared clonotypes between healthy human individuals. Clones were read by immunoSEQ multiplex PCR, and TCRdb kept only the in-frame ones, dropping some. The sample records roughly 2,000,000 clones, just under 95% being singletons. Per the germline V gene, CDR1 is KGHSH and CDR2 is LQKENI. Trimming removed 5 bases at V and 6 bases at J, with 13 bases between. This CDR3 spans 14 amino acids. CD45RO negativity and positive selection for CCR7 defined naive CD8 cells, a population that excluded terminally differentiated effector memory CD45RA+ cells.

The clonotype was recovered from a man aged 18-30 years in good health. V usage is TRBV18 and J usage is TRBJ2-2, with D perhaps TRBD1 (5 bases). Sequencing used naive CD8+ T cells sorted from blood. For the CDR3, the DNA is TGTGCCAGCTCAATGGCAGGGCTGGCCGGGGAGCTGTTTTTT. Amino acids: CASSMAGLAGELFF.